This TCR beta chain was profiled in a study of CD8+ T cells in alopecia areata. Study context: Severity scoring for treated patients was based on the percentage of affected scalp area.

As the sequencing template, cDNA was produced by extracting RNA and reverse transcribing it. The assay was immunoSEQ multiplex PCR, and TCRdb's table has in-frame clones only and misses some. The sample lists 150,000 to 200,000 clones; roughly 60% were seen once. A few counts support this clone. Its antigen remains unidentified. Findings and limits, study-wide: Sequences from scalp samples also cover resident alphabeta T cells of normal skin. Scalp lesions, especially in alopecia totalis/universalis, had higher clonality than normal scalp.

This sample's treatment: oral pan-JAK inhibitor, 5-10 mg twice daily. Germline CDR1 and CDR2: SGDLS and YYNGEE. J lost 6 bases, V lost 4 bases, and 15 bases had no gene match. This CDR3 is 17 amino acids long. Specimen: CD4+ T cells sorted from blood, collected at week 24, from a patient treated with tofacitinib. The chain joins TRBV9 to TRBJ2-1; 8 nucleotides agree with TRBD2. The sequence derives from a human donor with alopecia areata. The CDR3 reads CASSSRRGSGGTNEQFF. DNA for the CDR3: TGTGCCAGCAGCTCCCGAAGGGGGAGCGGGGGAACCAATGAGCAGTTCTTC.